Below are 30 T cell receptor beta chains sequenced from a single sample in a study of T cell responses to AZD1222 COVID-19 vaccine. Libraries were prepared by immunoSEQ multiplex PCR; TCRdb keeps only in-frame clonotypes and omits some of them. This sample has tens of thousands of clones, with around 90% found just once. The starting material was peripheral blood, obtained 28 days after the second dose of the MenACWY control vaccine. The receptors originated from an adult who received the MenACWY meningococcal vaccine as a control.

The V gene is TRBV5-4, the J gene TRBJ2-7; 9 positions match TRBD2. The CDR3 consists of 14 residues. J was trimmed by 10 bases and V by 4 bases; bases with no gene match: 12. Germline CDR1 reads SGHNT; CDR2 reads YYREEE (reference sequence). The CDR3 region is CASSTTGTSPFQYF. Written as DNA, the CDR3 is TGTGCCAGCAGCACCACCGGGACTAGCCCCTTTCAGTACTTC.

The CDR3 spells CASSIQSKWVGELFF. DNA for the CDR3: TGTGCCAGCAGTATACAGTCCAAATGGGTCGGGGAGCTGTTTTTT. The chain uses TRBV27 and TRBJ2-2, with D uncertain. Looked up from germline, CDR1 is MNHEY and CDR2 is SMNVEV (reference sequence). The germline V and J ends were trimmed by 5 bases and 7 bases, with 17 bases remaining between them. CDR3 length equals 15 residues.

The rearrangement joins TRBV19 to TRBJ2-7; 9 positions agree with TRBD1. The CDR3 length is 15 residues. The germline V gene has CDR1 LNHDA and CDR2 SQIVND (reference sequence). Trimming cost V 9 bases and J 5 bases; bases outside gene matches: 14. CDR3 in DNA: TGTGCCAGCGGGATCGGGACAGGGCGTATCCACGAGCAGTACTTC. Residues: CASGIGTGRIHEQYF.

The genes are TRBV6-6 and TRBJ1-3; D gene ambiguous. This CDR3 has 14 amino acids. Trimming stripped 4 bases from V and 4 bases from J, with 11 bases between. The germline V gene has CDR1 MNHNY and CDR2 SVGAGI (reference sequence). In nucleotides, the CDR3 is TGTGCCAGCAGTTCGGCGGACCGGGGAAACACCATATATTTT. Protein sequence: CASSSADRGNTIYF.

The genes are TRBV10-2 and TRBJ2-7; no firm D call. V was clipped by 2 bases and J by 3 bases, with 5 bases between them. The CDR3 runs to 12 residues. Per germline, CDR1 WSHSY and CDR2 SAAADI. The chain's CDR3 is CASSESLYEQYF. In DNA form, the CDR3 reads TGCGCCAGCAGTGAGAGTCTCTACGAGCAGTACTTC.

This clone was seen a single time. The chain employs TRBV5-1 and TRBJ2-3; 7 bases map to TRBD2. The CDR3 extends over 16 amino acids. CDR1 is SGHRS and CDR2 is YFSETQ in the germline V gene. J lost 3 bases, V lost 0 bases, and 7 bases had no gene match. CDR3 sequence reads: CASSLATGLVTDTQYF. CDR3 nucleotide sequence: TGCGCCAGCAGCTTGGCCACAGGACTAGTTACAGATACGCAGTATTTT.

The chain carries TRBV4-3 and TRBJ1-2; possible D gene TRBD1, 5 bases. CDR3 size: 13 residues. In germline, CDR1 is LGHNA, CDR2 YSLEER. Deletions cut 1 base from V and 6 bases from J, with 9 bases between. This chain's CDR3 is CASSQGGTDGYTF. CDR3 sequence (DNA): TGCGCCAGCAGCCAAGGGGGGACTGATGGCTACACCTTC.

The chain's CDR3 is CASSPEGLAVYEQYF. DNA for the CDR3: TGTGCCAGCAGCCCCGAGGGACTAGCGGTCTACGAGCAGTACTTC. This rearrangement joins TRBV13 to TRBJ2-7, with TRBD2 matching 11 bases. Germline CDR1 reads PRHDT; CDR2 reads FYEKMQ (reference sequence). V shed 5 bases and J 3 bases; nucleotides not matched to a gene: 6. This CDR3 contains 15 residues.

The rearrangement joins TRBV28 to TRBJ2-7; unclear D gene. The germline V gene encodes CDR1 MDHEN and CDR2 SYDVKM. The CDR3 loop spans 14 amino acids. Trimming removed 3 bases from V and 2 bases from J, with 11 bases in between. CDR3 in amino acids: CASSFEPGPYEQYF. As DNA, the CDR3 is TGTGCCAGCAGTTTTGAGCCAGGACCCTACGAGCAGTACTTC.

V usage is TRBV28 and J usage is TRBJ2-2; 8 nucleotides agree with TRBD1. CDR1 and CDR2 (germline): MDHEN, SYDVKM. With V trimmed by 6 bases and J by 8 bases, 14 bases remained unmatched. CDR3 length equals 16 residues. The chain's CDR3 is CASSPGGQAYPGELFF. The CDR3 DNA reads TGTGCCAGCAGCCCCGGGGGACAGGCGTACCCAGGGGAGCTGTTTTTT.

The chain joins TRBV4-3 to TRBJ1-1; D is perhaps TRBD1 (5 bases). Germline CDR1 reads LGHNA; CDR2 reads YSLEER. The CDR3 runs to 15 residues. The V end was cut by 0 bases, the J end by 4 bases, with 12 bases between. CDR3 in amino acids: CASSQDSAGGTEAFF. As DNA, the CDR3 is TGCGCCAGCAGCCAAGATTCCGCGGGGGGCACTGAAGCTTTCTTT.

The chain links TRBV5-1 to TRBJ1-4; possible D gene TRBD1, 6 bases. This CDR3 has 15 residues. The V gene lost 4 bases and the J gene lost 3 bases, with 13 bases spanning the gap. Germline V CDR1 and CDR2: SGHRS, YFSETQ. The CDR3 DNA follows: TGCGCCAGCAGCCTGAGGGGGTCGGCTAATGAAAAACTGTTTTTT. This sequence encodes CASSLRGSANEKLFF.

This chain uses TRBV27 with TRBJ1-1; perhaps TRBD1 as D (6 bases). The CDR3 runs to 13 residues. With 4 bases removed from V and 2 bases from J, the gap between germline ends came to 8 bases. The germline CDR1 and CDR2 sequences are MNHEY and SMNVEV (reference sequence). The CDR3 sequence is CASSSQGNTEAFF. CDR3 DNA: TGTGCCAGCAGTTCACAGGGTAACACTGAAGCTTTCTTT.

CDR3 sequence: CASSFSSGSRYEQYF. The CDR3, as DNA: TGTGCCAGCAGTTTCTCTAGCGGGAGCCGTTACGAGCAGTACTTC. The chain recombines TRBV27 with TRBJ2-7, with TRBD2 matching over 10 bases. This CDR3 comprises 15 residues. The germline V gene has CDR1 MNHEY and CDR2 SMNVEV (reference sequence). V was pared by 3 bases and J by 4 bases, with 6 bases of the junction left unmatched.

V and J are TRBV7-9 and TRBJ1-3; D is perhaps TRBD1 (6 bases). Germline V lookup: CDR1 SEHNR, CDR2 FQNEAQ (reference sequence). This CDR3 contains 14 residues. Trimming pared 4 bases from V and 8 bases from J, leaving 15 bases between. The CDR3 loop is CASSSQGVVHTIYF. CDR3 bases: TGTGCCAGCAGCTCACAGGGAGTTGTGCACACCATATATTTT.

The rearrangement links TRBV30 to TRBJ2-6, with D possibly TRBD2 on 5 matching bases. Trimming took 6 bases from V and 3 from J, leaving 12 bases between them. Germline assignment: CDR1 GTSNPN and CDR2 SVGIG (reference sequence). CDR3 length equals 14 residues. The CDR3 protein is CACPREGGANVLTF. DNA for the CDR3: TGTGCCTGTCCGAGAGAGGGTGGGGCCAACGTCCTGACTTTC.

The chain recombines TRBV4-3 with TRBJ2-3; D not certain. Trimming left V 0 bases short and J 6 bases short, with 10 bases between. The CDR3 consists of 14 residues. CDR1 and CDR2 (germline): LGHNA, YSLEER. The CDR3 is CASSQDSSSDTQYF. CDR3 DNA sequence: TGCGCCAGCAGCCAAGATTCAAGCTCGGATACGCAGTATTTT.

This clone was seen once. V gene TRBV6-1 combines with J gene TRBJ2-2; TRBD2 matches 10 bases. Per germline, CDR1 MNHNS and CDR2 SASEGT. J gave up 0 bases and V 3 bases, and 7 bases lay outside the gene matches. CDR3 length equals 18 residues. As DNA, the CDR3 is TGTGCCAGCAGTGAGAAGGGACTAGCGTACGCGAACACCGGGGAGCTGTTTTTT. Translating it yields CASSEKGLAYANTGELFF.

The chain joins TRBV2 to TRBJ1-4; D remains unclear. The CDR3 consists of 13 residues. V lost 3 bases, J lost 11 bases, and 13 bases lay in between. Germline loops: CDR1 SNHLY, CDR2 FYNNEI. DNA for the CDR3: TGTGCCAGCAGTGAGGAGGTCGCGGGTAAACTGTTTTTT. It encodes CASSEEVAGKLFF. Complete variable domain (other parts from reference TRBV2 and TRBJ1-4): EPEVTQTPSHQVTQMGQEVILRCVPISNHLYFYWYRQILGQKVEFLVSFYNNEISEKSEIFDDQFSVERPDGSNFTLKIRSTKLEDSAMYFCASSEEVAGKLFFGSGTQLSVL.

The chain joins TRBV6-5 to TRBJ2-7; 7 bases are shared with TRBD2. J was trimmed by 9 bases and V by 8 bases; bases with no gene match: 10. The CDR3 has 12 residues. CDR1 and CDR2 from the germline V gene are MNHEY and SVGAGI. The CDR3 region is CASGILGGVQYF. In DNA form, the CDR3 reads TGTGCCAGCGGCATCTTGGGGGGGGTGCAGTACTTC.

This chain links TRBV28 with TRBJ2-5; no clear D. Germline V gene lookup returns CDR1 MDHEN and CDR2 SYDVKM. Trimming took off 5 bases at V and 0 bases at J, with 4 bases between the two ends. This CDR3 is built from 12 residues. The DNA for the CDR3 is TGTGCCAGCAGTACGTACCAAGAGACCCAGTACTTC. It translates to CASSTYQETQYF. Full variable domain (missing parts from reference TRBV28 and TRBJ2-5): DVKVTQSSRYLVKRTGEKVFLECVQDMDHENMFWYRQDPGLGLRLIYFSYDVKMKEKGDIPEGYSVSREKKERFSLILESASTNQTSMYLCASSTYQETQYFGPGTRLLVL.

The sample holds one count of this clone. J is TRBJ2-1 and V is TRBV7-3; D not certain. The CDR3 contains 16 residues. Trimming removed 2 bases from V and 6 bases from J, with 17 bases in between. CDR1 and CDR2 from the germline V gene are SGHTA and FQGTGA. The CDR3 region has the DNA TGTGCCAGCAGCTTAGGCCTGCCAGGCTTAGGCAATGAGCAGTTCTTC. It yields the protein CASSLGLPGLGNEQFF.

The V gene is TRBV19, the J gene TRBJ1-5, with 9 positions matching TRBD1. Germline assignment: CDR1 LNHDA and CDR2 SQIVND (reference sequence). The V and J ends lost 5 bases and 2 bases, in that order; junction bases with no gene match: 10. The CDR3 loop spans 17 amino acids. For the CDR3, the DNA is TGTGCCAGTAGTTTAGTCGGACAGGGGACAGGCAATCAGCCCCAGCATTTT. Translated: CASSLVGQGTGNQPQHF.

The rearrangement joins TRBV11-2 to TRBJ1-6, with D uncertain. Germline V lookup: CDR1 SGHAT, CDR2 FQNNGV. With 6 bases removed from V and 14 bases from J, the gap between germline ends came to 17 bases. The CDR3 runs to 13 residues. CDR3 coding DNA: TGTGCCAGCAGTCCTCTCTCTAGGCCAGCCCTCCACTTT. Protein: CASSPLSRPALHF.

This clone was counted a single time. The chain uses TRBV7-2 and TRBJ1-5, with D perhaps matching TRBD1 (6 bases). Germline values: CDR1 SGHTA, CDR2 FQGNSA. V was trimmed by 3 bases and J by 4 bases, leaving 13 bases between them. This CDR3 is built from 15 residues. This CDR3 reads CASSLAGTPNQPQHF. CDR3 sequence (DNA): TGTGCCAGCAGCTTGGCCGGGACACCTAATCAGCCCCAGCATTTT.

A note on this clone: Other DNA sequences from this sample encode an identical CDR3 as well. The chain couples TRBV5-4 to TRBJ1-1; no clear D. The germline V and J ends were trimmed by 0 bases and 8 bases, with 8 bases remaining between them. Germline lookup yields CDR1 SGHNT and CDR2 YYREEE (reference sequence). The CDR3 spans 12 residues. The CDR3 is CASSLVGGEAFF. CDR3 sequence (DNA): TGTGCCAGCAGCTTGGTTGGAGGGGAAGCTTTCTTT. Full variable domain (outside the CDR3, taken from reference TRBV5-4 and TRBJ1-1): ETGVTQSPTHLIKTRGQQVTLRCSSQSGHNTVSWYQQALGQGPQFIFQYYREEENGRGNFPPRFSGLQFPNYSSELNVNALELDDSALYLCASSLVGGEAFFGQGTRLTVV.

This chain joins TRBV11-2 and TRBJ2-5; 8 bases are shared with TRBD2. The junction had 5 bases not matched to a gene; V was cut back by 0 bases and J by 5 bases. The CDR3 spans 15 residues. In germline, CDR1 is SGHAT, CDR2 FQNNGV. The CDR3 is CASSLELAGRETQYF. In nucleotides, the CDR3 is TGTGCCAGCAGCTTAGAGTTAGCGGGAAGGGAGACCCAGTACTTC.

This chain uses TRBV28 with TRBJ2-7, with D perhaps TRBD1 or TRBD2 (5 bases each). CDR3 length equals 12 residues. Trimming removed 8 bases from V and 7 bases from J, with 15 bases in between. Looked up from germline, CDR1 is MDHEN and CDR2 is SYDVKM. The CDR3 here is CASRQGPREQYF. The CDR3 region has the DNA TGTGCCAGCCGCCAGGGACCTAGAGAGCAGTACTTC. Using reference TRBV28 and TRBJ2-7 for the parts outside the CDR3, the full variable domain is DVKVTQSSRYLVKRTGEKVFLECVQDMDHENMFWYRQDPGLGLRLIYFSYDVKMKEKGDIPEGYSVSREKKERFSLILESASTNQTSMYLCASRQGPREQYFGPGTRLTVT.

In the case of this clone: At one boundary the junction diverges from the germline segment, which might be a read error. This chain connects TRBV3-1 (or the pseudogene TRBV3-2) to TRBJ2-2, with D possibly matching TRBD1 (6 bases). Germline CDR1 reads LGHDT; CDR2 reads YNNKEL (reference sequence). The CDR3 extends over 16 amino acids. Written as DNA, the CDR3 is TGTGCCAGCAGCCCTTTTTTCACAGGGAACGCCGGGGAGCTGTTTTTT. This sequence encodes CASSPFFTGNAGELFF.

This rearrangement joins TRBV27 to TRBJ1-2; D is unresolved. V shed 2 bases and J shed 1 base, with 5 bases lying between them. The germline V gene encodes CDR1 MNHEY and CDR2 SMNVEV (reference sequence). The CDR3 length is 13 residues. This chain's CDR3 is CASSLTFNYGYTF. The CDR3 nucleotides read TGTGCCAGCAGTTTAACTTTTAACTATGGCTACACCTTC.